The 8 T cell receptor beta chains in this list originate from one sample, sequenced in a study of CD4 T cells in relation to SARS-CoV-2 and coronaviruses. The antigens for these receptors are not known. Generated by immunoSEQ multiplex PCR, the TCRdb table keeps only in-frame clones and is missing some. In the table there are some 40,000 clones, around four fifths of which are singletons. The sequencing input was memory CD4+ T cells from PBMCs, cultured in vitro. Every receptor here comes from an adult with COVID-19.

The chain uses TRBV9 and TRBJ2-3, with 9 bases aligning to TRBD2. The CDR3 is 17 amino acids. Germline V lookup: CDR1 SGDLS, CDR2 YYNGEE. Trimming at V came to 3 bases and at J to 2 bases, leaving 10 bases not matched to a gene. CDR3 sequence reads: CASSAGGASGITDTQYF. DNA for the CDR3: TGTGCCAGCAGCGCGGGGGGGGCTAGCGGGATCACAGATACGCAGTATTTT.

The sample holds one count of this clone. This chain links TRBV7-2 with TRBJ2-5; D remains ambiguous. The V end lost 1 base, the J end lost 5 bases, and 11 bases lay between the germline ends. The CDR3 covers 14 residues. The germline CDR1 and CDR2 sequences are SGHTA and FQGNSA. This CDR3 reads CASSLESLEETQYF. In nucleotides, the CDR3 is TGTGCCAGCAGCTTAGAGTCCCTCGAGGAGACCCAGTACTTC.

The genes are TRBV15 and TRBJ2-3, with 8 bases lining up with TRBD1. The CDR3 contains 16 residues. Germline lookup yields CDR1 LNHNV and CDR2 YYDKDF (reference sequence). Trimming cost V 5 bases and J 1 base; bases outside gene matches: 8. CDR3 nucleotide sequence: TGTGCCACCAGCGCCGACAGGGGAGGTGGCACAGATACGCAGTATTTT. Amino acids: CATSADRGGGTDTQYF.

This clone occurred once. The rearrangement links TRBV5-1 to TRBJ1-1; the D is unclear. This CDR3 has 13 residues. Looked up from germline, CDR1 is SGHRS and CDR2 is YFSETQ. V shed 1 base and J shed 2 bases, with 6 bases lying between them. In DNA form, the CDR3 reads TGCGCCAGCAGCTTGACGGTAAACACTGAAGCTTTCTTT. Translation: CASSLTVNTEAFF.

The rearrangement links TRBV6-6 to TRBJ1-6; possible D gene TRBD1, 5 bases. CDR1 is MNHNY, CDR2 SVGAGI, per germline (reference sequence). This CDR3 has 14 residues. Deletions cut 5 bases from V and 7 bases from J, with 12 bases between. The CDR3 DNA reads TGTGCCAGCAGTGAGGGACTGAACAATTCACCCCTCCACTTT. This codes for CASSEGLNNSPLHF.

This clone was recorded a few times. V gene TRBV28 combines with J gene TRBJ1-5, with D possibly TRBD1 on 6 matching bases. The V gene's germline CDR1 is MDHEN and CDR2 SYDVKM. The CDR3 is 16 amino acids. V was shortened by 7 bases and J by 0 bases, with 16 bases between the two germline ends. This chain's CDR3 is CASTPGGQISNQPQHF. CDR3 in DNA: TGTGCCAGCACCCCTGGAGGACAGATTAGCAATCAGCCCCAGCATTTT.

The V gene is TRBV28, the J gene TRBJ2-7, with D perhaps matching TRBD2 (6 bases). This CDR3 is built from 21 residues. CDR1 is MDHEN, CDR2 SYDVKM, per germline. The germline V and J ends were trimmed by 4 bases and 7 bases, with 38 bases remaining between them. CDR3 sequence reads: CASSSYTGASRGRTYHREQYF. CDR3 in DNA: TGTGCCAGCAGTTCGTATACCGGGGCCAGTCGTGGGAGGACCTACCATCGGGAGCAGTACTTC.

To note about this clone: Other DNA sequences in the sample encode the same CDR3. The V call is TRBV5-1, the J call TRBJ2-7, with 8 bases matching TRBD1. Trimming at V came to 2 bases and at J to 3 bases, leaving 4 bases not matched to a gene. CDR1 and CDR2 from the germline V gene are SGHRS and YFSETQ. The CDR3 loop spans 14 amino acids. Here the CDR3 reads CASSFGTGFYEQYF. CDR3 coding DNA: TGCGCCAGCAGCTTTGGGACAGGATTCTACGAGCAGTACTTC.